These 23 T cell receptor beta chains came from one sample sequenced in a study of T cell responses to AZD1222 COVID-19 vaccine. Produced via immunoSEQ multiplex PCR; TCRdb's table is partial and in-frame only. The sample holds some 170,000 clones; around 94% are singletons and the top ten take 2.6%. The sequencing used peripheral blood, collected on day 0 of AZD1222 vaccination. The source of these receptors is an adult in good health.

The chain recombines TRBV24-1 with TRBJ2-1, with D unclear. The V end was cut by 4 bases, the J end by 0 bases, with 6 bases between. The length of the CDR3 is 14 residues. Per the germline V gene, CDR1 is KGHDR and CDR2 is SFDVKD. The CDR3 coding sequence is TGTGCCACCAGTGAGGATTTCTCCTACAATGAGCAGTTCTTC. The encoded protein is CATSEDFSYNEQFF.

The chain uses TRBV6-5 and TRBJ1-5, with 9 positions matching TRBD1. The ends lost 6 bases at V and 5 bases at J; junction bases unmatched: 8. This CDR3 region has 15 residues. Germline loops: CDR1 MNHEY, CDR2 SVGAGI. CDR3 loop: CASRSGQGKDQPQHF. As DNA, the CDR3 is TGTGCCAGCAGATCCGGACAGGGGAAGGATCAGCCCCAGCATTTT.

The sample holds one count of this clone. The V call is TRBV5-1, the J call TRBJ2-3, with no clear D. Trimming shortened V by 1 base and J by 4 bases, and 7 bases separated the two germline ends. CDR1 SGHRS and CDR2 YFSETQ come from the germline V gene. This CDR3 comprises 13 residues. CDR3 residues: CASSLYGADTQYF. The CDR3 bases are TGCGCCAGCAGCTTGTATGGCGCAGATACGCAGTATTTT. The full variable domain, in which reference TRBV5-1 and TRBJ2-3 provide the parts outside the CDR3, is KAGVTQTPRYLIKTRGQQVTLSCSPISGHRSVSWYQQTPGQGLQFLFEYFSETQRNKGNFPGRFSGRQFSNSRSEMNVSTLELGDSALYLCASSLYGADTQYFGPGTRLTVL.

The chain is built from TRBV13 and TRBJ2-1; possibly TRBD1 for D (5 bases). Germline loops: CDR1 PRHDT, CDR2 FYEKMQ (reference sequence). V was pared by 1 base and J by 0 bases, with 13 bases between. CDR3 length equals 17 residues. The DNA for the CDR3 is TGTGCCAGCAGCTTAGCTTCTTTAGGGGACTCCTACAATGAGCAGTTCTTC. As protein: CASSLASLGDSYNEQFF.

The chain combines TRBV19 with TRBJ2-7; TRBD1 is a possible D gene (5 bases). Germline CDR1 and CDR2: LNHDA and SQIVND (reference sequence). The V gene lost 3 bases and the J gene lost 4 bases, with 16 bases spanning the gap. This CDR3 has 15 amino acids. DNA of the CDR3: TGTGCCAGTAGTATTGGGTCCCAGGGAAGATACGAGCAGTACTTC. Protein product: CASSIGSQGRYEQYF.

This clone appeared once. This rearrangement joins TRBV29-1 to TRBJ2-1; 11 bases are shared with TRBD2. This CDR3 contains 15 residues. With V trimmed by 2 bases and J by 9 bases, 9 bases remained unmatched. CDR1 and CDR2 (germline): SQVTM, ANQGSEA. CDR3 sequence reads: CSVERGTSGSGEQFF. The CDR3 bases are TGCAGCGTTGAAAGGGGTACTAGCGGGAGTGGTGAGCAGTTCTTC.

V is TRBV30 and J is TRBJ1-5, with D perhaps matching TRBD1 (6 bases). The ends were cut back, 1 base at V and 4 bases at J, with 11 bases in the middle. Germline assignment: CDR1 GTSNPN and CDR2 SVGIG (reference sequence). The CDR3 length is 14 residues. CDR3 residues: CAWSAGARNQPQHF. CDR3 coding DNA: TGTGCCTGGAGTGCGGGGGCCCGGAATCAGCCCCAGCATTTT.

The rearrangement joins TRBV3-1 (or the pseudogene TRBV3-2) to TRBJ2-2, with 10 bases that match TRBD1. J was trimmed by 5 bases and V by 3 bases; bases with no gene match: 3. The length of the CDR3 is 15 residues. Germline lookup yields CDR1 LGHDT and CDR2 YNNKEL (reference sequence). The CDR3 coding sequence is TGTGCCAGCAGCCATCGACAGGGGGCTACCGGGGAGCTGTTTTTT. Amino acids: CASSHRQGATGELFF.

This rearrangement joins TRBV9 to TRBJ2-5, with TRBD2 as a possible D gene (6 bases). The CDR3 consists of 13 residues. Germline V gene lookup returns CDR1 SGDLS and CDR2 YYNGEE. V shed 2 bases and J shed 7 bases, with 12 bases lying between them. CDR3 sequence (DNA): TGTGCCAGCAGCGTCATGGAGGGCGCGACCCAGTACTTC. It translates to CASSVMEGATQYF.

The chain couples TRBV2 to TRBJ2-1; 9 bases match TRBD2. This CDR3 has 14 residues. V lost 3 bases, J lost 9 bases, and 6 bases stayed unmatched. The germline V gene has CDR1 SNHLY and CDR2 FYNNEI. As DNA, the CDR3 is TGTGCCAGCAGTGACCCAGCGGGAGGAAGTGAGCAGTTCTTC. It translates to CASSDPAGGSEQFF.

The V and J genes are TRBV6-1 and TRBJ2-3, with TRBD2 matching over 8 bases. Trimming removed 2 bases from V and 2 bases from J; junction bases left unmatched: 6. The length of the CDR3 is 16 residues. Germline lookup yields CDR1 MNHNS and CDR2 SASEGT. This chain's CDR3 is CASSELGLDFTDTQYF. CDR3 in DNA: TGTGCCAGCAGTGAACTGGGACTAGACTTCACAGATACGCAGTATTTT.

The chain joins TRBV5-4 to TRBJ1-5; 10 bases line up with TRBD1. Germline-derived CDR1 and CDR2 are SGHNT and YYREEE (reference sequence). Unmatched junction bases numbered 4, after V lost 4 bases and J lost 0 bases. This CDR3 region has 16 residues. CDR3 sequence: CASSLGQGISNQPQHF. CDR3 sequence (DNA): TGTGCCAGCAGCCTGGGACAGGGGATTAGCAATCAGCCCCAGCATTTT.

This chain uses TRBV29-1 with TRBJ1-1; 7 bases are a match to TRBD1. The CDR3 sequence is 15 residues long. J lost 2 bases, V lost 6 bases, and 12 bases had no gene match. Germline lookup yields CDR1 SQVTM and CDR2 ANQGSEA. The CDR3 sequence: CSVPKGGQPNTEAFF. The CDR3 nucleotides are TGCAGCGTCCCCAAAGGGGGACAGCCTAACACTGAAGCTTTCTTT. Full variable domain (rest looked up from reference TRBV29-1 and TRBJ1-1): SAVISQKPSRDICQRGTSLTIQCQVDSQVTMMFWYRQQPGQSLTLIATANQGSEATYESGFVIDKFPISRPNLTFSTLTVSNMSPEDSSIYLCSVPKGGQPNTEAFFGQGTRLTVV.

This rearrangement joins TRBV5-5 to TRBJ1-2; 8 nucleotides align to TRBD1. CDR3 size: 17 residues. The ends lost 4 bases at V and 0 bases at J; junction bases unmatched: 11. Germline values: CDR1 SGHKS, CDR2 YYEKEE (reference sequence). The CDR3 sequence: CASSQGAAGFANYGYTF. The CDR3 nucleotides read TGTGCCAGCAGCCAGGGGGCAGCGGGCTTCGCTAACTATGGCTACACCTTC.

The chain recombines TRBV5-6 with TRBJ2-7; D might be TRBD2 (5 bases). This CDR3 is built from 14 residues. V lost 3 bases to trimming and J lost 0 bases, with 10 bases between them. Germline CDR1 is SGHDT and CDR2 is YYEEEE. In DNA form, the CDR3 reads TGTGCCAGCAGCTATCTAGCAGCCTCCTACGAGCAGTACTTC. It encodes CASSYLAASYEQYF.

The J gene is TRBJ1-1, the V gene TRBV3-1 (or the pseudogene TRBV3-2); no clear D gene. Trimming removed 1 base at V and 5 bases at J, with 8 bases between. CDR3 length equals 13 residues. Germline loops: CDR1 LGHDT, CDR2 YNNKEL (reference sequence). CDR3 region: CASSQVEGTEAFF. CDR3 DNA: TGTGCCAGCAGCCAAGTGGAAGGAACTGAAGCTTTCTTT.

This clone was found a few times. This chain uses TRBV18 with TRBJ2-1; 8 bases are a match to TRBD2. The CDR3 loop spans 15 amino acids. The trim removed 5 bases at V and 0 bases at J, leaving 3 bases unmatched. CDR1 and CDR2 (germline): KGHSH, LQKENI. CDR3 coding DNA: TGTGCCAGCTCAGAGCTAGCGGGCTCCTACAATGAGCAGTTCTTC. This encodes CASSELAGSYNEQFF.

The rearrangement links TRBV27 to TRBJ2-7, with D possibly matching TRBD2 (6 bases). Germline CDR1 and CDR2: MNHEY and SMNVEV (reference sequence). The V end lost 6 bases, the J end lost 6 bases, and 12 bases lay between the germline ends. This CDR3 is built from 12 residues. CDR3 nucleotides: TGTGCCAGCAGCGGAGGGTCTTCCGAGCAGTACTTC. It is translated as CASSGGSSEQYF.

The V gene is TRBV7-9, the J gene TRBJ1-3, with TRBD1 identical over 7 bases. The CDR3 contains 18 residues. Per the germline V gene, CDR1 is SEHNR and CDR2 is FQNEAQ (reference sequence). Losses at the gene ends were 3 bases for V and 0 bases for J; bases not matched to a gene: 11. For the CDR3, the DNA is TGTGCCAGCAGCTTTCAGCCCCGCCGGACAGGCTCTGGAAACACCATATATTTT. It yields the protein CASSFQPRRTGSGNTIYF.

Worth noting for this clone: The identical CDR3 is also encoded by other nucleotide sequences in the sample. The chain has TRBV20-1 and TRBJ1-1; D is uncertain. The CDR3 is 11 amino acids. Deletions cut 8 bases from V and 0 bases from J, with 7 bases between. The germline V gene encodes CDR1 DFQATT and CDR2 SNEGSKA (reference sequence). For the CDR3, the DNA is TGCAGTCCTCGCGTGAACACTGAAGCTTTCTTT. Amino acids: CSPRVNTEAFF.

The CDR3 region is CASSYTTGAMSNTEAFF. The CDR3, as DNA: TGTGCCAGCAGCTATACTACAGGGGCGATGTCGAACACTGAAGCTTTCTTT. V usage is TRBV7-9 and J usage is TRBJ1-1; the match to TRBD1 covers 7 bases. J lost 1 base, V lost 4 bases, and 12 bases had no gene match. Germline loops: CDR1 SEHNR, CDR2 FQNEAQ (reference sequence). The length of the CDR3 is 17 residues.

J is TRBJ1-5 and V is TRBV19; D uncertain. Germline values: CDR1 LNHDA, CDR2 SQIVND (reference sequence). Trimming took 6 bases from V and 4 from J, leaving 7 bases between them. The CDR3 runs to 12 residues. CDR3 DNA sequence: TGTGCCAGTAGATGGGGAAATCAGCCCCAGCATTTT. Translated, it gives CASRWGNQPQHF. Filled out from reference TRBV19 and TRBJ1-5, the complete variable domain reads DGGITQSPKYLFRKEGQNVTLSCEQNLNHDAMYWYRQDPGQGLRLIYYSQIVNDFQKGDIAEGYSVSREKKESFPLTVTSAQKNPTAFYLCASRWGNQPQHFGDGTRLSIL.

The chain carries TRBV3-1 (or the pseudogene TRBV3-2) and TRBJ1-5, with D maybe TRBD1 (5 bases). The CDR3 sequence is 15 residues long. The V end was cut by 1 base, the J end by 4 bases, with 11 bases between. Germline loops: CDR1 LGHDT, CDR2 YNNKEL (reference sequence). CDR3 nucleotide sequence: TGTGCCAGCAGCCAAGCTCGGGACCTAAATCAGCCCCAGCATTTT. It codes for CASSQARDLNQPQHF.